This T cell receptor (beta chain) appears in the sequencing data of a study of immune evolution from preneoplasia to lung adenocarcinoma. The study's findings and limits: Later-stage lesions seemingly showed higher T cell density and diversity than normal lung. Normal lung had the highest top T cell clone frequencies.

Assay used: immunoSEQ multiplex PCR; TCRdb lists only in-frame clones, some missing. The sample shows a few thousand clones, 86% of them seen only once. This clone was observed once. Its target is not known. Per the germline V gene, CDR1 is SGHNT and CDR2 is YYREEE (reference sequence). V lost 4 bases and J lost 1; bases outside the gene matches: 2. The CDR3 has 15 residues. Sequencing was performed on FFPE minimally invasive lung adenocarcinoma tissue. This clonotype originated in a donor of 70 years or more with lung adenocarcinoma. This chain links TRBV5-4 with TRBJ2-5; 12 nucleotides match TRBD2. This chain's CDR3 is CASSRTSGTQETQYF. CDR3 DNA: TGTGCCAGCAGCCGGACTAGCGGGACCCAAGAGACCCAGTACTTC.